The clone carrying this T cell receptor beta chain was counted between two and nine times. The sample originates from a study of blood T cell repertoires in COVID-19. As for the study in general: Some COVID-19 samples were acute and others convalescent; all came from the United States, Italy and Spain. In each case, the material was cDNA or gDNA derived from T cells, B-cell-depleted T cells, or PBMCs.

Germline assignment: CDR1 SGHAT and CDR2 FQNNGV. The J segment lost 5 bases and the V segment lost 1 base, leaving 4 bases of the junction unmatched. The CDR3 loop spans 16 amino acids. The authors' processing: Scientists estimated how many nucleated cells there were by amplifying reference gene primers. Assay: immunoSEQ multiplex PCR; the TCRdb copy retains only in-frame clones and omits some. The V and J calls and clone size are taken from that table; D and trimming were inferred from the DNA. The data hold about 120,000 clones, with about four fifths observed a single time. The sample was peripheral blood. This clonotype was obtained from a human donor in a cohort sampled during active COVID-19. The rearrangement links TRBV11-2 to TRBJ2-3, with 12 bases lining up with TRBD2. CDR3: CASSLASGRAGDTQYF. The DNA of the CDR3 is TGTGCCAGCAGCTTAGCTAGCGGGAGGGCCGGAGATACGCAGTATTTT.